This T cell receptor beta chain was identified in a study of blood T cells in healthy people across ages. Whole-study results and caveats: TCR beta diversity per million T cells fell roughly linearly with age. CMV infection status of these donors was not known. What prevented conclusive comparison of naive and antigen-experienced cells was that PBMCs were unsorted. The long-lived group displayed more naive CD4+ cells, plus higher diversity, than the aged donors did.

As concerns this clonotype: Its cognate antigen is unknown.

Trimming shortened V by 8 bases and J by 1 base, and 17 bases separated the two germline ends. The CDR3 length is 15 residues. Germline assignment: CDR1 SGHTA and CDR2 FQGNSA. Primers used in a second PCR of about 6 to 12 cycles were a sample-barcoded 5' primer and a J-beta primer mix. TCRdb passed the 5' RACE reads through MiXCR, listing each CDR3 protein once. The data show around 1,700,000 distinct CDR3 sequences, under 30% seen once. Sequenced input: blood. This chain links TRBV7-2 with TRBJ1-1, with D possibly TRBD1 on 5 matching bases. The receptor was derived from a woman aged 25 to 39 in good health. This CDR3 is CASARSGVSNTEAFF. CDR3 bases: TGTGCCAGCGCTCGGTCGGGGGTATCGAACACTGAAGCTTTCTTT.